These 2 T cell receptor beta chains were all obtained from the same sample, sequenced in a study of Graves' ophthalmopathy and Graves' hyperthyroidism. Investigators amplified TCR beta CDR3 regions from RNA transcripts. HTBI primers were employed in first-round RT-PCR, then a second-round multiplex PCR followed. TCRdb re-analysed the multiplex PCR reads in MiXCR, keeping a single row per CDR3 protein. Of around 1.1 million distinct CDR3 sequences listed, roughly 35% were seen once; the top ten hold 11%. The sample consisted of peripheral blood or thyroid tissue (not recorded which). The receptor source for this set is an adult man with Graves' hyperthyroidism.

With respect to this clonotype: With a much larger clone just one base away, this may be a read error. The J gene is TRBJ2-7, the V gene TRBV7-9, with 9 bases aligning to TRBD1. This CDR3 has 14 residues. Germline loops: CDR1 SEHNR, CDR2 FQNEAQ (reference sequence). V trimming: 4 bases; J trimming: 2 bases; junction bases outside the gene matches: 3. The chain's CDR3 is CASSSWDRAYEQYF. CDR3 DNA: TGTGCCAGCAGCTCCTGGGACAGGGCCTACGAGCAGTACTTC.

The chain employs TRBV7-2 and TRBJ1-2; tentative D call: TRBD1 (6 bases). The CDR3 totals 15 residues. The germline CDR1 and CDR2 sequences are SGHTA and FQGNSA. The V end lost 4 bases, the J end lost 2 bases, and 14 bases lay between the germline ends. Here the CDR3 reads CASSSDSLLNYGYTF. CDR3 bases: TGTGCCAGCAGCTCGGACAGTCTTTTAAACTATGGCTACACCTTC.